Shown below are 7 T cell receptor beta chains from a single sample sequenced in a study of beta chain features in type 1 diabetes. The study reverse transcribed the entire isolated RNA, so it sequenced expressed TCRB transcripts. Method: immunoSEQ multiplex PCR; TCRdb's copy keeps in-frame clones and lacks some. The table lists 70,000 to 95,000 clones, roughly 31% of them singletons, with 0.35% to 0.45% in the top ten. The specimen was stem cell memory CD4+ T cells from blood. These receptors were obtained from a woman in her late teens or twenties in good health.

This rearrangement joins TRBV7-9 to TRBJ1-4, with TRBD1 matching over 8 bases. The junction had 4 bases not matched to a gene; V was cut back by 4 bases and J by 3 bases. The CDR3 is made up of 15 amino acids. Germline CDR1 is SEHNR and CDR2 is FQNEAQ (reference sequence). In nucleotides, the CDR3 is TGTGCCAGCAGCTCAGCGGGACAGGCTAATGAAAAACTGTTTTTT. Protein: CASSSAGQANEKLFF.

The V gene is TRBV29-1, the J gene TRBJ2-2, with 7 bases that match TRBD2. Germline V gene sequence: CDR1 SQVTM, CDR2 ANQGSEA. CDR3 length: 16 residues. V was pared by 1 base and J by 5 bases, with 10 bases of the junction left unmatched. The CDR3 coding sequence is TGCAGCGTTGAAGGTCTAGCGGAAGTTGGGACCGGGGAGCTGTTTTTT. The encoded protein is CSVEGLAEVGTGELFF.

The genes are TRBV5-1 and TRBJ1-4; the D gene is possibly TRBD1 (5 bases). Germline V gives CDR1 SGHRS, CDR2 YFSETQ. This CDR3 comprises 13 residues. Trimming took 6 bases from V and 7 from J, leaving 13 bases between them. CDR3 residues: CASNPPQGEKLFF. The CDR3, as DNA: TGCGCCAGCAACCCCCCCCAGGGTGAAAAACTGTTTTTT.

This clone has more than one count but fewer than ten. This rearrangement joins TRBV2 to TRBJ1-5; D call uncertain. The ends were cut back, 3 bases at V and 5 bases at J, with 11 bases in the middle. CDR3 length: 14 amino acids. Germline V lookup: CDR1 SNHLY, CDR2 FYNNEI. CDR3 region: CASSDFGRDQPQHF. The DNA for the CDR3 is TGTGCCAGCAGTGACTTTGGTCGGGATCAGCCCCAGCATTTT.

The gene calls are TRBV6-5 and TRBJ2-7; 9 positions agree with TRBD1. Trimming took 4 bases from V and 5 from J; bases not matched to a gene: 9. CDR3 length: 15 amino acids. CDR1 and CDR2 (germline): MNHEY, SVGAGI. The CDR3: CASSSTGTGLNEQYF. The CDR3 DNA is TGTGCCAGCAGTTCCACCGGGACAGGGCTGAACGAGCAGTACTTC.

The chain links TRBV4-3 to TRBJ1-1; D gene ambiguous. Germline V CDR1 and CDR2: LGHNA, YSLEER. V lost 4 bases and J lost 2, with 14 bases in between. The CDR3 covers 15 residues. The CDR3 coding sequence is TGCGCCAGCAGCCTGTTCCTGGGAGCAAACACTGAAGCTTTCTTT. Residues: CASSLFLGANTEAFF.

This clone occurred a few times. This chain links TRBV6-1 with TRBJ2-1, with D perhaps matching TRBD2 (5 bases). V was clipped by 6 bases and J by 6 bases, with 15 bases between them. This CDR3 region has 14 residues. CDR1 and CDR2 (germline): MNHNS, SASEGT. CDR3 in amino acids: CASSVFGNPNEQFF. CDR3 nucleotides: TGTGCCAGCAGCGTCTTCGGGAACCCCAATGAGCAGTTCTTC.